These T cell receptor beta chains were read from a single sample in a study of cytomegalovirus exposure and HLA in healthy donors. Profiling relied on immunoSEQ multiplex PCR, and the TCRdb table lists in-frame clones only, not all of them. The sample has approximately 120,000 clones; roughly 18% are singletons. Specimen: PBMCs. These receptors originate from a female donor in good health and CMV-seropositive. The CDR3 runs from the conserved cysteine through the conserved F or W. Fields, in order: J gene, V gene, clone size, D gene, CDR3 protein, CDR3 DNA. A D gene is named only where the DNA matches it firmly. Size tells how often a clone was seen (once, few, many) or the class of an expanded clone, and some rows leave it out.

>TRBJ1-1|TRBV19|few|TRBD1
CASSWDSPGTEAFF
TGTGCCAGTAGCTGGGACAGCCCTGGCACTGAAGCTTTCTTT
>TRBJ1-2|TRBV19|-|-
CASSMTGVNYGYTF
TGTGCCAGTAGTATGACGGGGGTCAACTATGGCTACACCTTC
>TRBJ2-1|TRBV25-1|few|TRBD2
CASSGELAGSYNEQFF
TGTGCCAGCAGTGGAGAACTAGCGGGCAGCTACAATGAGCAGTTCTTC
>TRBJ2-1|TRBV7-3|-|TRBD2
CASSTSGRPHNEQFF
TGTGCCAGCAGCACTAGCGGGAGGCCTCACAATGAGCAGTTCTTC
>TRBJ1-4|TRBV6-6|few|-
CASSTRRGQPEKLFF
TGTGCCAGTTCCACACGTAGGGGACAACCAGAAAAACTGTTTTTT
>TRBJ1-5|TRBV5-6|-|-
CASSSYREWNQPQHF
TGTGCCAGCAGCTCGTACAGGGAATGGAATCAGCCCCAGCATTTT
>TRBJ2-1|TRBV5-1|-|TRBD2
CASSLGVGLSGEDEQFF
TGCGCCAGCAGCTTGGGGGTTGGGCTTAGCGGGGAAGATGAGCAGTTCTTC
>TRBJ2-5|TRBV30|few|-
CAWSKLTETQYF
TGTGCCTGGAGTAAACTCACAGAGACCCAGTACTTC
>TRBJ2-5|TRBV5-6|few|TRBD2
CASSALGLAGGETQYF
TGTGCCAGCAGCGCACTGGGACTAGCGGGAGGTGAGACCCAGTACTTC
>TRBJ1-1|TRBV5-6|-|-
CASSHHDPGAEAFF
TGTGCCAGCAGCCACCACGATCCGGGGGCTGAAGCTTTCTTT
>TRBJ2-1|TRBV9|-|-
CASSSSGLLFF
TGTGCCAGCAGTTCGAGCGGGCTGTTGTTCTTC
>TRBJ1-1|TRBV7-2|-|TRBD1
CASSIGGGTEAFF
TGTGCCAGCAGCATAGGGGGCGGCACTGAAGCTTTCTTT
>TRBJ1-2|TRBV9|-|-
CASSAAGGYGYTF
TGTGCCAGCAGCGCCGCGGGCGGCTATGGCTACACCTTC
>TRBJ2-7|TRBV7-9|-|TRBD1
CASSPTRDRGLDYEQYF
TGTGCCAGCAGCCCTACGAGGGACAGGGGGCTGGACTACGAGCAGTACTTC
>TRBJ2-7|TRBV6-1|-|-
CASSGRDIISYEQYF
TGTGCCAGCAGTGGAAGGGACATTATATCCTACGAGCAGTACTTC
>TRBJ1-1|TRBV5-1|few|TRBD1
CASSSDRVSTEAFF
TGCGCCAGCAGCTCGGACAGGGTGTCGACTGAAGCTTTCTTT
>TRBJ1-4|TRBV4-3|-|-
CASSQVRGQGLNEKLFF
TGCGCCAGCAGCCAAGTCAGGGGCCAGGGGCTTAATGAAAAACTGTTTTTT
>TRBJ2-5|TRBV7-9|-|TRBD2
CASSLVVSGSVGTQYF
TGTGCCAGCAGCTTAGTAGTTAGCGGGAGTGTCGGGACCCAGTACTTC
>TRBJ1-1|TRBV4-3|few|TRBD1
CASTPSTGFTEAFF
TGCGCCAGCACCCCCTCGACAGGGTTCACTGAAGCTTTCTTT
>TRBJ2-7|TRBV6-5|-|TRBD2
CASTYAVLAGYEQYF
TGTGCCAGCACCTACGCAGTACTAGCGGGCTACGAGCAGTACTTC
>TRBJ1-3|TRBV4-3|-|-
CASSQDETSSGNTIYF
TGCGCCAGCAGCCAAGATGAGACATCCTCTGGAAACACCATATATTTT
>TRBJ1-5|TRBV30|few|-
CAWSPDGYSNQPQHF
TGTGCCTGGAGTCCCGACGGGTATAGCAATCAGCCCCAGCATTTT
>TRBJ1-6|TRBV4-1|-|TRBD1
CASRPGQNNSPLHF
TGCGCCAGCAGACCGGGACAGAATAATTCACCCCTCCACTTT
>TRBJ2-1|TRBV6-1|-|-
CASSRGDSYNEQFF
TGTGCCAGCAGCAGGGGCGATTCCTACAATGAGCAGTTCTTC
>TRBJ2-3|TRBV10-2|few|-
CASSEYGGLDTQYF
TGCGCCAGCAGTGAGTACGGAGGATTAGATACGCAGTATTTT
>TRBJ2-7|TRBV6-6|few|-
CASSLHRAYEQYF
TGTGCCAGCAGTTTGCACAGAGCCTACGAGCAGTACTTC
>TRBJ1-4|TRBV28|-|-
CASSPPTGVATNEKLFF
TGTGCCAGCAGTCCCCCGACAGGAGTTGCAACTAATGAAAAACTGTTTTTT
>TRBJ2-3|TRBV29-1|-|-
CSLLPDYTDTQYF
TGCAGTCTCCTACCGGACTACACAGATACGCAGTATTTT
>TRBJ1-4|TRBV7-9|-|-
CASSLPGVGEKLFF
TGTGCCAGCAGCTTACCCGGGGTCGGTGAAAAACTGTTTTTT
>TRBJ2-7|TRBV29-1|few|TRBD1
CSVGIDRAPYEQYF
TGCAGCGTTGGGATCGACAGGGCCCCGTACGAGCAGTACTTC